This TCR beta chain was sequenced in a study of CD8+CD57+ T cells in acquired aplastic anemia. Profiling that covered TCR beta VDJ and CDR3 relied on genomic DNA as its template. TCRdb recomputed calls from the reads with MiXCR, one row per CDR3 protein. The sample carries 200,000 or so distinct CDR3 sequences, just under 50% recorded once. The trim removed 8 bases at V and 1 base at J, leaving 4 bases unmatched. This CDR3 has 14 amino acids. Sequencing involved patients with CD8+CD57+ cell expansion previously shown by flow cytometry. This clonotype originated in a human donor with aplastic anemia. The chain couples TRBV12-3 or TRBV12-4 to TRBJ1-4, with 7 bases lining up with TRBD1. The specimen sequenced was sorted CD4+, CD8+, or CD8+CD57+ T cells (not recorded which) from PBMCs. CDR3 in amino acids: CASGQGGTNEKLFF. The CDR3 bases are TGTGCCAGCGGTCAGGGGGGAACTAATGAAAAACTGTTTTTT.